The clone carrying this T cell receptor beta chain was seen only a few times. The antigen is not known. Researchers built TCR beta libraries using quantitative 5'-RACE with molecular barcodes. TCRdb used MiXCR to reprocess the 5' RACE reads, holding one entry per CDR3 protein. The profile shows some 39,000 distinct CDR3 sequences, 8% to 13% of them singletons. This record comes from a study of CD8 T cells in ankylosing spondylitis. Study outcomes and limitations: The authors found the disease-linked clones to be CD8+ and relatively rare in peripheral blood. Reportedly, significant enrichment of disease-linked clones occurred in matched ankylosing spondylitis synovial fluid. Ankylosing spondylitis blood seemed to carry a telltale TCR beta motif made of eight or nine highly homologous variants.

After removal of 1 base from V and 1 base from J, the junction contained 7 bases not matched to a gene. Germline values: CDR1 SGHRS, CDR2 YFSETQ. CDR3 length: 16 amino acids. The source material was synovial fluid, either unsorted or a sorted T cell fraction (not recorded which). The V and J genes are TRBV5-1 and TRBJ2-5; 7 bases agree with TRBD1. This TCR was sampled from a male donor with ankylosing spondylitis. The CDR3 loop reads CASSLSGTVIQETQYF. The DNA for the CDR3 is TGCGCCAGCAGCTTGTCCGGGACAGTAATCCAAGAGACCCAGTACTTC.